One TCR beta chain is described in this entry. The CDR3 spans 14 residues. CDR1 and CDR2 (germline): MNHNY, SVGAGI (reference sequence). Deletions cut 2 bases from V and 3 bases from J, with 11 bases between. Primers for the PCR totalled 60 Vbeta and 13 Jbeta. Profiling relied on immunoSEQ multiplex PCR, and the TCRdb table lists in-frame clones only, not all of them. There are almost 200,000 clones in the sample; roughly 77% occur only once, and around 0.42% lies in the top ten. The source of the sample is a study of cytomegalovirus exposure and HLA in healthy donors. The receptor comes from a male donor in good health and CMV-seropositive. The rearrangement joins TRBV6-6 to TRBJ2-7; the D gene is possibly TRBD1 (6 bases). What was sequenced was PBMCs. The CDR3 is CASSYRTDSYEQYF. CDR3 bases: TGTGCCAGCAGTTACAGGACAGACAGCTACGAGCAGTACTTC.